This T cell receptor (beta chain) was sequenced in a study of T cells expressing NK-cell markers. TCRdb re-called the 5' RACE reads and catalogs CDR3 proteins one per entry, DNA excluded. Seen in this sample are about 380,000 distinct CDR3 sequences; the ten most common clones hold around 5.3%. The CDR3 length is 15 residues. This chain connects TRBV12-3 or TRBV12-4 to TRBJ1-4. The receptor comes from a man between 18 and 69 years old in good health. The sequenced sample was blood T cells: a sorted CD56 or NKG2C T cell subset, CD4+ or CD8+ T cells, or bulk PBMC T cells (not recorded which). Here the CDR3 reads CASSFGGTNEKLFFF.